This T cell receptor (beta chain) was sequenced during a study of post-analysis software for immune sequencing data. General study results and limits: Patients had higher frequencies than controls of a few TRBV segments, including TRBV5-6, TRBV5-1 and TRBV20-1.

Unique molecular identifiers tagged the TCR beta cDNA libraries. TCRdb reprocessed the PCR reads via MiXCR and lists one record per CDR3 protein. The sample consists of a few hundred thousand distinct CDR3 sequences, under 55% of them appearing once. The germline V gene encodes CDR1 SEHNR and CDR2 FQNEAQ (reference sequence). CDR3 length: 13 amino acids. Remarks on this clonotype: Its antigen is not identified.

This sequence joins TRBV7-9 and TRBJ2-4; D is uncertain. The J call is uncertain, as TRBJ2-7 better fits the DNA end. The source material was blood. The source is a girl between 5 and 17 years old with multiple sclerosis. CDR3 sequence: CASSAVGRYEQYF. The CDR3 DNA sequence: TGTGCCAGCAGCGCCGTGGGCCGGTACGAGCAGTACTTC.